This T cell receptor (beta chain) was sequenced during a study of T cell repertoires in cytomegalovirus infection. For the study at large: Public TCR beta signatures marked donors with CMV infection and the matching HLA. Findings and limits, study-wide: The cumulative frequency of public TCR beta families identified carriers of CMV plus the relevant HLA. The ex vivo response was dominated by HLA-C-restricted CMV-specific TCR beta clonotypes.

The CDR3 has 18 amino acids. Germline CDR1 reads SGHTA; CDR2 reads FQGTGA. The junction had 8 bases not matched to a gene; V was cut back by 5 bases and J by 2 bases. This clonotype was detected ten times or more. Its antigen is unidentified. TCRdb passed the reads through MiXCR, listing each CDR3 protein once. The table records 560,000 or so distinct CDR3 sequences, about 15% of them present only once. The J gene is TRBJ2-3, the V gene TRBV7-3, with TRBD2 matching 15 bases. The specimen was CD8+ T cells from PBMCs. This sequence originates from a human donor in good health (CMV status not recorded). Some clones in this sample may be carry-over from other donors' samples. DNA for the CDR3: TGTGCCAGCAGCCCCCTTGGGACTAGCGGGAGGATCACAGATACGCAGTATTTT. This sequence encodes CASSPLGTSGRITDTQYF.